Below are 28 T cell receptor beta chains sequenced from a single sample in a study of T cell responses to AZD1222 COVID-19 vaccine. Here immunoSEQ multiplex PCR was the method, and the copy in TCRdb shows in-frame clones only, minus some. Altogether 100,000 to 150,000 clones are present, approximately 88% being singletons, with the ten largest covering roughly 5.4%. The sample in question was peripheral blood, obtained on day 0 of AZD1222 vaccination. All receptors come from an adult in good health.

The chain links TRBV6-4 to TRBJ1-1; D ambiguous. CDR1 is MRHNA and CDR2 is SNTAGT in the germline V gene. Trimming left V 4 bases short and J 6 bases short, with 12 bases between. The CDR3 is 13 amino acids. The CDR3 here is CASSATGPSEAFF. The CDR3 coding sequence is TGTGCCAGCAGTGCAACCGGGCCATCTGAAGCTTTCTTT.

This clone appeared once. The chain has TRBV24-1 and TRBJ1-5; 9 bases map to TRBD1. With 4 bases clipped from V and 4 bases from J, the junction kept 4 bases outside the gene matches. CDR3 size: 15 residues. CDR1 is KGHDR and CDR2 is SFDVKD in the germline V gene. The CDR3 DNA follows: TGTGCCACCAGTGAAGCAGGACAGGGGAATCAGCCCCAGCATTTT. Protein: CATSEAGQGNQPQHF.

The chain joins TRBV19 to TRBJ2-1, with D unclear. Germline V gives CDR1 LNHDA, CDR2 SQIVND (reference sequence). The CDR3 has 12 amino acids. V lost 6 bases and J 9 bases, leaving 12 bases between the germline ends. CDR3 DNA: TGTGCCAGTAGCGTGTACCTTAGTGAGCAGTTCTTC. Translating gives CASSVYLSEQFF.

The rearrangement uses TRBV19 and TRBJ2-7; tentatively, D is TRBD1 or TRBD2 (5 bases each). Looked up from germline, CDR1 is LNHDA and CDR2 is SQIVND (reference sequence). CDR3 length: 13 residues. Trimming removed 5 bases from V and 3 bases from J, with 11 bases in between. CDR3 bases: TGTGCCAGTAGTTCGAGGGACGGCTACGAGCAGTACTTC. It translates to CASSSRDGYEQYF.

The chain has TRBV6-5 and TRBJ2-1; D ambiguous. The CDR3 spans 16 residues. In germline, CDR1 is MNHEY, CDR2 SVGAGI. The V gene lost 0 bases and the J gene lost 7 bases, with 16 bases spanning the gap. CDR3 sequence (DNA): TGTGCCAGCAGTTACTCGCTGGGGTCTCTTAGAAATGAGCAGTTCTTC. Amino acid sequence: CASSYSLGSLRNEQFF.

The CDR3 region is CASSFWQETQYF. CDR3 bases: TGTGCCAGCAGCTTCTGGCAAGAGACCCAGTACTTC. V and J are TRBV5-4 and TRBJ2-5; D is ambiguous. The germline V and J ends were trimmed by 2 bases and 2 bases, with 4 bases remaining between them. Germline loops: CDR1 SGHNT, CDR2 YYREEE (reference sequence). The CDR3 runs to 12 residues.

This chain joins TRBV19 and TRBJ1-5; no clear D. Germline V gene sequence: CDR1 LNHDA, CDR2 SQIVND (reference sequence). V dropped 1 base and J dropped 5 bases, with 9 bases sitting between them. The CDR3 loop spans 14 amino acids. The CDR3 here is CASSIASLYQPQHF. The DNA for the CDR3 is TGTGCCAGTAGTATAGCCAGTCTCTATCAGCCCCAGCATTTT.

Remarks on this clone: This clone may be a read error of a much larger clone one base away. V usage is TRBV6-6 and J usage is TRBJ2-2; D not certain. The CDR3 contains 12 residues. V was trimmed by 6 bases and J by 6 bases, leaving 8 bases between them. CDR1 and CDR2 (germline): MNHNY, SVGAGI (reference sequence). CDR3 amino acids: CASSIPPGELFF. CDR3 nucleotide sequence: TGTGCCAGCAGCATACCCCCCGGGGAGCTGTTTTTT.

J is TRBJ1-2 and V is TRBV11-2; 8 nucleotides line up with TRBD1. V shed 3 bases and J 5 bases; nucleotides not matched to a gene: 5. CDR1 SGHAT and CDR2 FQNNGV come from the germline V gene. The CDR3 extends over 14 amino acids. The CDR3 DNA follows: TGTGCCAGCAGCTTGGACAGGGTCGGTTATGGCTACACCTTC. This codes for CASSLDRVGYGYTF.

This chain joins TRBV10-2 and TRBJ1-1; 7 bases agree with TRBD1. J was trimmed by 4 bases and V by 10 bases; bases with no gene match: 18. Per germline, CDR1 WSHSY and CDR2 SAAADI. This CDR3 has 16 amino acids. Written as DNA, the CDR3 is TGCGCCAAGAGGGTTGAGAGGGGGCTAAGGGGCACTGAAGCTTTCTTT. Amino acid sequence: CAKRVERGLRGTEAFF.

This clone has a single count. V and J are TRBV29-1 and TRBJ2-7; 8 bases align to TRBD2. The CDR3 runs to 13 residues. Germline CDR1 SQVTM, CDR2 ANQGSEA. The V segment lost 1 base and the J segment 5 bases; nucleotides outside the gene matches: 4. DNA of the CDR3: TGCAGCGTTGAAGGACTAGCGACCCACGAGCAGTACTTC. Its protein product is CSVEGLATHEQYF.

This chain links TRBV11-2 with TRBJ2-7, with D uncertain. Germline V gene lookup returns CDR1 SGHAT and CDR2 FQNNGV. Trimming stripped 2 bases from V and 4 bases from J, with 3 bases between. CDR3 length equals 11 residues. The DNA for the CDR3 is TGTGCCAGCAGCTTACAGTACGAGCAGTACTTC. It yields the protein CASSLQYEQYF.

A remark on this clone: This specimen includes other DNA sequences encoding the same CDR3. The V call is TRBV28, the J call TRBJ1-2, with no clear D. Trimming left V 11 bases short and J 1 base short, with 8 bases between. From germline, CDR1 is MDHEN and CDR2 SYDVKM. This CDR3 contains 11 residues. CDR3 loop: CASGSNYGYTF. The CDR3 coding sequence is TGTGCCTCGGGAAGTAACTATGGCTACACCTTC.

This chain joins TRBV11-2 and TRBJ2-3; no firm D call. CDR1 and CDR2 (germline): SGHAT, FQNNGV. The CDR3 extends over 15 amino acids. Trimming pared 5 bases from V and 2 bases from J, leaving 14 bases between. The CDR3 nucleotides are TGTGCCAGCAGCCCCAGTGGTTCCTACACAGATACGCAGTATTTT. The encoded protein is CASSPSGSYTDTQYF.

This clone occurred once. The V gene is TRBV18, the J gene TRBJ2-7; the match to TRBD2 covers 8 bases. V dropped 3 bases and J dropped 2; count of bases not matched to a gene: 6. Germline CDR1 is KGHSH and CDR2 is LQKENI. The CDR3 sequence is 15 residues long. As DNA, the CDR3 is TGTGCCAGCTCACCCCCGGGGGGGGATACCTACGAGCAGTACTTC. This gives the protein CASSPPGGDTYEQYF.

Written as DNA, the CDR3 is TGTGCCAGTAGTATAGGGGGGACAGGGGAGAGCACAGATACGCAGTATTTT. It codes for CASSIGGTGESTDTQYF. This chain joins TRBV19 and TRBJ2-3, with 10 bases matching TRBD1. The CDR3 consists of 17 residues. V lost 1 base to trimming and J lost 0 bases; unmatched junction nucleotides: 4. CDR1 LNHDA and CDR2 SQIVND come from the germline V gene (reference sequence).

This chain uses TRBV7-2 with TRBJ1-4; TRBD1 matches 7 bases. Trimming removed 4 bases from V and 4 bases from J; junction bases left unmatched: 3. CDR1 SGHTA and CDR2 FQGNSA come from the germline V gene. The CDR3 spans 14 residues. The CDR3 DNA follows: TGTGCCAGCAGCTCCGGGACAGTTAATGAAAAACTGTTTTTT. Translation gives CASSSGTVNEKLFF.

This clone was counted once. This chain links TRBV19 with TRBJ1-2; D unclear. The germline V gene has CDR1 LNHDA and CDR2 SQIVND (reference sequence). This CDR3 comprises 14 residues. Trimming pared 5 bases from V and 1 base from J, leaving 11 bases between. The CDR3: CASSPQPINYGYTF. The CDR3 DNA sequence: TGTGCCAGTAGTCCCCAGCCTATTAACTATGGCTACACCTTC.

This sequence joins TRBV5-1 and TRBJ2-2; 9 nucleotides align to TRBD2. Germline assignment: CDR1 SGHRS and CDR2 YFSETQ. V shed 2 bases and J 6 bases; nucleotides not matched to a gene: 5. The CDR3 is 15 residues long. This CDR3 reads CASSFSGSSAGELFF. The DNA of the CDR3 is TGCGCCAGCAGCTTTAGCGGGAGTTCAGCCGGGGAGCTGTTTTTT.

The chain carries TRBV6-5 and TRBJ1-4, with D tentatively TRBD1 (6 bases). The CDR3 is made up of 15 amino acids. V was pared by 6 bases and J by 8 bases, with 19 bases between. From germline, CDR1 is MNHEY and CDR2 SVGAGI. CDR3 protein: CASSSRGGRNEKLFF. The CDR3 DNA follows: TGTGCCAGCAGCTCCAGAGGGGGGCGAAACGAAAAACTGTTTTTT.

The gene calls are TRBV12-3 or TRBV12-4 and TRBJ1-5; D perhaps matches TRBD1 (6 bases). The CDR3 consists of 13 residues. The V and J ends lost 4 bases and 7 bases respectively, with 11 bases between them. The CDR3 DNA is TGTGCCAGCAGTTCGCCGGGGGGCCAGCCCCAGCATTTT. This encodes CASSSPGGQPQHF.

This clone was observed a few times. The rearrangement joins TRBV15 to TRBJ2-5; 10 bases match TRBD2. CDR3 length equals 18 residues. Germline V gives CDR1 LNHNV, CDR2 YYDKDF (reference sequence). V was clipped by 5 bases and J by 5 bases; unmatched bases: 17. The CDR3 nucleotides read TGTGCCACCAGCCAAGGCGGACTAGCGGAGAGGGTATTGGAGACCCAGTACTTC. Translated: CATSQGGLAERVLETQYF.

The V call is TRBV18, the J call TRBJ1-1; D is unclear. V was shortened by 3 bases and J by 1 base, with 6 bases between the two germline ends. There are 13 residues in the CDR3. Germline CDR1 reads KGHSH; CDR2 reads LQKENI. Here the CDR3 reads CASSPNWNTEAFF. DNA of the CDR3: TGTGCCAGCTCACCTAACTGGAACACTGAAGCTTTCTTT.

The chain couples TRBV19 to TRBJ1-2; 8 bases map to TRBD1. Losses at the gene ends were 3 bases for V and 2 bases for J; bases not matched to a gene: 8. This CDR3 spans 16 amino acids. Germline V lookup: CDR1 LNHDA, CDR2 SQIVND (reference sequence). The CDR3 loop is CASSIPGQGTNYGYTF. CDR3 coding DNA: TGTGCCAGTAGTATCCCCGGACAGGGAACCAACTATGGCTACACCTTC.

This chain's CDR3 is CASRTPGIHDEQFF. CDR3 coding DNA: TGCGCCAGCAGAACACCGGGAATACACGATGAGCAGTTCTTC. The genes are TRBV5-1 and TRBJ2-1; possibly TRBD2 for D (5 bases). This CDR3 comprises 14 residues. Per germline, CDR1 SGHRS and CDR2 YFSETQ. V lost 5 bases, J lost 8 bases, and 17 bases lay in between.

This rearrangement joins TRBV5-1 to TRBJ2-7; 7 bases agree with TRBD1. V lost 0 bases to trimming and J lost 0 bases; unmatched junction nucleotides: 9. The CDR3 totals 17 residues. The germline V gene has CDR1 SGHRS and CDR2 YFSETQ. The CDR3 reads CASSLGEQGQDSYEQYF. The CDR3 DNA sequence: TGCGCCAGCAGCTTGGGCGAACAGGGGCAAGACTCCTACGAGCAGTACTTC.

This chain uses TRBV7-8 with TRBJ2-1, with D tentatively TRBD2 (6 bases). V was clipped by 1 base and J by 5 bases, with 9 bases between them. CDR1 SGHVS and CDR2 FQNEAQ come from the germline V gene. The CDR3 contains 14 residues. As DNA, the CDR3 is TGTGCCAGCAGCTTAGTAGAGCGGGACAATGAGCAGTTCTTC. It is translated as CASSLVERDNEQFF.

The chain combines TRBV7-2 with TRBJ1-2; D not resolved. The germline CDR1 and CDR2 sequences are SGHTA and FQGNSA. The length of the CDR3 is 14 residues. The V end was cut by 3 bases, the J end by 8 bases, with 16 bases between. CDR3 amino acids: CASSLQAPSNGYTF. The CDR3, as DNA: TGTGCCAGCAGCTTGCAAGCCCCGTCTAACGGCTACACCTTC.